This TCR beta chain is from a study of cytotoxic CD8 clonotypes in ibrutinib-treated CLL. In this sample, this clone turned up a few times. CDR3 length equals 16 residues. After removal of 4 bases from V and 4 bases from J, the junction contained 11 bases not matched to a gene. Germline CDR1 and CDR2: SGHDN and FVKESK. Libraries were prepared by immunoSEQ multiplex PCR; TCRdb keeps only in-frame clonotypes and omits some of them. This repertoire shows 110,000 to 150,000 clones, about three quarters found once; its top ten account for just over 5%. The sample in question was PBMCs, obtained after 24 months of ibrutinib treatment. This receptor was identified in a human donor with chronic lymphocytic leukemia. The V gene is TRBV14, the J gene TRBJ2-3; the match to TRBD2 covers 7 bases. The CDR3 DNA sequence: TGTGCCAGCAGCCGGGGAGGGGACCCTGGGGCAGATACGCAGTATTTT. Its translation: CASSRGGDPGADTQYF.